This T cell receptor (beta chain) appears in the sequencing data of a study of shared clonotypes between healthy human individuals. Overall study findings and caveats: A limitation of the genetic and exposure-history diversity represented arose from few donors.

Investigators spread the genomic DNA of each subset evenly over several immunoSEQ plates. TCRdb keeps only in-frame clones here, not all; method: immunoSEQ multiplex PCR. This table has around 2,000,000 clones, 95% appearing once. In regard to this clone: Its target is unknown.

The CDR3 consists of 15 residues. The germline V and J ends were trimmed by 3 bases and 5 bases, with 16 bases remaining between them. Germline CDR1 KGHSH, CDR2 LQKENI. The V and J genes are TRBV18 and TRBJ1-2; D might be TRBD1 (6 bases). The sequenced sample was naive CD4+ T cells sorted from blood. This sample's subset: CD45RA+ positively selected. The TCR originated in a man aged 18 to 30 in good health. CDR3 sequence: CASSPGAQGSYGYTF. The DNA for the CDR3 is TGTGCCAGCTCACCCGGGGCACAGGGCTCGTATGGCTACACCTTC.